This TCR beta chain originates from a study of shared clonotypes between healthy human individuals. For unsorted samples, genomic DNA was extracted from tens of millions of PBMCs. Unsorted PBMC DNA was sequenced on ten immunoSEQ deep assay plates. TCRdb keeps only in-frame clones here, not all; method: immunoSEQ multiplex PCR. The repertoire includes about 470,000 clones, about 85% of them detected once, and approximately 13% sits in the top ten. The germline gives CDR1 SGHTS, CDR2 YDEGEE. This CDR3 has 15 residues. V was cut by 1 base and J by 5 bases, with 15 bases left in between. The V call is TRBV5-8, the J call TRBJ2-5, with D perhaps TRBD1 (5 bases). The receptor's source is a woman aged 40 to 50 in good health. Some clones in this sample may be carry-over from other donors' samples. Specimen: PBMCs. The chain's CDR3 is CASSLWWQGGETQYF. The DNA of the CDR3 is TGTGCCAGCAGCTTGTGGTGGCAGGGTGGCGAGACCCAGTACTTC.